This T cell receptor beta chain emerged from a study of T cell responses to AZD1222 COVID-19 vaccine. This CDR3 region has 13 residues. V lost 5 bases to trimming and J lost 8 bases, with 15 bases between them. The germline V gene has CDR1 KGHSH and CDR2 LQKENI. The assay was immunoSEQ multiplex PCR, and TCRdb's table has in-frame clones only and misses some. The data contain over 110,000 clones, 93% of them singletons. V gene TRBV18 combines with J gene TRBJ1-2; possibly TRBD1 for D (5 bases). The sequence was collected from an adult who had recovered from COVID-19. The source material was peripheral blood, sampled after recovery from COVID-19. The CDR3 loop is CASSSTTGEGYTF. Here the CDR3 DNA reads TGTGCCAGCTCATCCACCACGGGGGAGGGCTACACCTTC. Full variable domain (outside the CDR3, taken from reference TRBV18 and TRBJ1-2): NAGVMQNPRHLVRRRGQEARLRCSPMKGHSHVYWYRQLPEEGLKFMVYLQKENIIDESGMPKERFSAEFPKEGPSILRIQQVVRGDSAAYFCASSSTTGEGYTFGSGTRLTVV.